One and the same sample provided the 18 T cell receptor beta chains below, sequenced in a study of identical twins. TCRdb ran MiXCR on the 5' RACE reads and lists one entry per CDR3 protein. The data show approximately 250,000 distinct CDR3 sequences, under 8.5% seen once. This sample also appeared in a second study, on T cells expressing NK-cell markers.

The sample comprised CD8+ T cells sorted from blood. The receptors were sampled from a woman under 30 in good health.

This clonotype has ten or more counts. The rearrangement joins TRBV10-2 to TRBJ1-5; D may be TRBD1 (6 bases). Trimming left V 5 bases short and J 1 base short, with 9 bases between. Germline V gives CDR1 WSHSY, CDR2 SAAADI. The CDR3 length is 14 residues. CDR3 sequence: CASSTGQSNQPQHF. Here the CDR3 DNA reads TGCGCCAGCAGTACCGGACAGAGCAATCAGCCCCAGCATTTT.

This clonotype was observed at least ten times. V and J are TRBV7-9 and TRBJ2-3, with a weak D call TRBD2 (6 bases). The V and J ends lost 2 bases and 5 bases respectively, with 11 bases between them. The CDR3 covers 14 residues. Germline lookup yields CDR1 SEHNR and CDR2 FQNEAQ (reference sequence). In DNA form, the CDR3 reads TGTGCCAGCAGCTTAAGAAGAGCGGGAGATACGCAGTATTTT. Translated, it gives CASSLRRAGDTQYF.

This clonotype has just a few counts. This chain links TRBV20-1 with TRBJ2-1, with TRBD1 matching 7 bases. Germline CDR1 reads DFQATT; CDR2 reads SNEGSKA (reference sequence). The ends lost 0 bases at V and 3 bases at J; junction bases unmatched: 5. This CDR3 is built from 15 residues. The CDR3 DNA reads TGCAGTGCTAGAGATCAGGGGGTAGTCTACAATGAGCAGTTCTTC. It translates to CSARDQGVVYNEQFF.

The chain recombines TRBV20-1 with TRBJ1-1; 9 bases align to TRBD1. The CDR3 length is 15 residues. V lost 6 bases, J lost 3 bases, and 11 bases stayed unmatched. CDR1 and CDR2 (germline): DFQATT, SNEGSKA (reference sequence). The CDR3, as DNA: TGCAGTGCACCAGAGGACAGGGGTCAGTACACTGAAGCTTTCTTT. Its translation is CSAPEDRGQYTEAFF.

The rearrangement joins TRBV27 to TRBJ2-5; D gene ambiguous. Per the germline V gene, CDR1 is MNHEY and CDR2 is SMNVEV (reference sequence). V was cut by 5 bases and J by 2 bases, with 15 bases left in between. The CDR3 loop spans 15 amino acids. This CDR3 reads CASSPIPHPQETQYF. CDR3 DNA sequence: TGTGCCAGCAGTCCGATACCCCACCCGCAAGAGACCCAGTACTTC.

This chain connects TRBV9 to TRBJ1-5; D gene ambiguous. V was clipped by 3 bases and J by 3 bases, with 13 bases between them. CDR3 length equals 15 residues. Germline-derived CDR1 and CDR2 are SGDLS and YYNGEE. CDR3 protein: CASSEGASFNQPQHF. CDR3 DNA sequence: TGTGCCAGCAGCGAGGGAGCCAGCTTCAATCAGCCCCAGCATTTT.

The chain recombines TRBV2 with TRBJ1-1; the D gene is possibly TRBD1 (5 bases). V gave up 1 base and J gave up 10 bases, with 10 bases separating them. The CDR3 runs to 12 residues. Germline loops: CDR1 SNHLY, CDR2 FYNNEI. CDR3 bases: TGTGCCAGCAGTGAAGACAGGCCCGGAGCTTTCTTT. As protein: CASSEDRPGAFF.

This clonotype was counted ten times or more. The gene calls are TRBV20-1 and TRBJ2-1; 12 bases line up with TRBD2. CDR1 DFQATT and CDR2 SNEGSKA come from the germline V gene (reference sequence). J lost 10 bases, V lost 0 bases, and 13 bases had no gene match. There are 17 residues in the CDR3. The CDR3 coding sequence is TGCAGTGCTAGAGAGGACGGTCTAGCGGGAGGGTTAAGGGAGCAGTTCTTC. Residues: CSAREDGLAGGLREQFF.

This clonotype was seen only a few times. The chain uses TRBV27 and TRBJ2-1, with D possibly being TRBD2 (6 bases). V was cut by 3 bases and J by 5 bases, with 23 bases left in between. The CDR3 contains 18 residues. Per the germline V gene, CDR1 is MNHEY and CDR2 is SMNVEV (reference sequence). CDR3: CASSFGGTIGPTNNEQFF. The DNA of the CDR3 is TGTGCCAGCAGTTTCGGCGGGACCATAGGACCGACTAACAATGAGCAGTTCTTC.

Details on this clonotype: Relative to the germline gene, one junction end is altered; a read error may explain this. The genes are TRBV7-8 and TRBJ2-7; D unclear. Per the germline V gene, CDR1 is SGHVS and CDR2 is FQNEAQ. The CDR3 has 12 residues. The CDR3 region has the DNA TGTGCGAGCAACCTCAACCCCTACGAGCAGTACTTC. This sequence encodes CASNLNPYEQYF. The full variable domain, with the rest looked up from reference TRBV7-8 and TRBJ2-7, is GAGVSQSPRYKVAKRGQDVALRCDPISGHVSLFWYQQALGQGPEFLTYFQNEAQLDKSGLPSDRFFAERPEGSVSTLKIQRTQQEDSAVYLCASNLNPYEQYFGPGTRLTVT.

This clonotype has a count of ten or more. This chain uses TRBV3-1 with TRBJ2-1; 7 bases map to TRBD2. Germline V CDR1 and CDR2: LGHDT, YNNKEL (reference sequence). CDR3 length equals 18 residues. V was clipped by 3 bases and J by 2 bases; unmatched bases: 13. In DNA form, the CDR3 reads TGTGCCAGCAGCCAGGAACTTGGCGGGGGTCCACCCTACAATGAGCAGTTCTTC. As protein: CASSQELGGGPPYNEQFF.

The chain links TRBV24-1 to TRBJ2-5; 9 bases are shared with TRBD2. V was pared by 2 bases and J by 7 bases, with 10 bases of the junction left unmatched. The CDR3 totals 16 residues. CDR1 KGHDR and CDR2 SFDVKD come from the germline V gene. The CDR3 DNA follows: TGTGCCACCAGTGATTCCGGCGGGGGGGCCTCAGTGACCCAGTACTTC. This sequence encodes CATSDSGGGASVTQYF.

V usage is TRBV19 and J usage is TRBJ1-1; tentatively, D is TRBD1 (5 bases). The V gene lost 7 bases and the J gene lost 4 bases, with 10 bases spanning the gap. CDR3 size: 12 residues. Germline-derived CDR1 and CDR2 are LNHDA and SQIVND (reference sequence). The chain's CDR3 is CASKQGGTEAFF. The CDR3 bases are TGTGCCAGTAAGCAGGGTGGCACTGAAGCTTTCTTT. Full variable domain (remainder filled in from reference TRBV19 and TRBJ1-1): DGGITQSPKYLFRKEGQNVTLSCEQNLNHDAMYWYRQDPGQGLRLIYYSQIVNDFQKGDIAEGYSVSREKKESFPLTVTSAQKNPTAFYLCASKQGGTEAFFGQGTRLTVV.

This clonotype was counted only a few times. This rearrangement joins TRBV6-4 to TRBJ2-1, with 7 positions matching TRBD2. Trimming removed 2 bases from V and 0 bases from J; junction bases left unmatched: 4. This CDR3 region has 16 residues. Germline lookup yields CDR1 MRHNA and CDR2 SNTAGT. CDR3: CASSDRSGISYNEQFF. CDR3 bases: TGTGCCAGCAGTGACCGGAGCGGGATCTCCTACAATGAGCAGTTCTTC.

This clonotype was counted at least ten times. The chain recombines TRBV5-8 with TRBJ1-5; D is ambiguous. CDR1 is SGHTS and CDR2 is YDEGEE in the germline V gene. Deletions cut 7 bases from V and 7 bases from J, with 18 bases between. This CDR3 is built from 14 residues. The CDR3: CASGPPGSRQPQHF. The CDR3 nucleotides read TGTGCCAGCGGCCCCCCCGGATCGAGGCAGCCCCAGCATTTT.

The J gene is TRBJ1-2, the V gene TRBV7-9; 7 bases align to TRBD1. CDR1 and CDR2 (germline): SEHNR, FQNEAQ (reference sequence). The CDR3 is made up of 12 amino acids. Unmatched junction bases numbered 3, after V lost 5 bases and J lost 6 bases. In DNA form, the CDR3 reads TGTGCCAGCAGCCTGACAGGGAATGGCTACACCTTC. It codes for CASSLTGNGYTF.

This rearrangement joins TRBV3-1 to TRBJ2-3; D is uncertain. Per the germline V gene, CDR1 is LGHDT and CDR2 is YNNKEL (reference sequence). The CDR3 contains 15 residues. V was trimmed by 0 bases and J by 4 bases, leaving 11 bases between them. For the CDR3, the DNA is TGTGCCAGCAGCCAAGACCTACTACCGGCAGATACGCAGTATTTT. This codes for CASSQDLLPADTQYF.

In this sample, this clonotype turned up many times. CDR3 DNA sequence: TGTGCCAGCAGTGAAGCCCGGGGCTTCTACGAGCAGTACTTC. Translated, it gives CASSEARGFYEQYF. The chain has TRBV2 and TRBJ2-7, with D perhaps TRBD1 or TRBD2 (5 bases each). The CDR3 extends over 14 amino acids. The V end lost 0 bases, the J end lost 3 bases, and 9 bases lay between the germline ends. The germline CDR1 and CDR2 sequences are SNHLY and FYNNEI.